These 10 T cell receptor beta chains came from one sample sequenced in a study of technical replicates of blood from several donors. Repertoires were generated with immunoSEQ multiplex PCR, while TCRdb's copy carries only in-frame clones and drops some. Among 75,000 or so clones, roughly 94% were seen once, and the ten largest hold 0.25%. Sample: T cells isolated from PBMCs. The receptors originated from a human donor in good health.

J is TRBJ2-5 and V is TRBV10-1; 7 bases are shared with TRBD2. V lost 4 bases to trimming and J lost 1 base; unmatched junction nucleotides: 0. The CDR3 length is 13 residues. CDR1 is WNHNN, CDR2 SYGVQD, per germline (reference sequence). The DNA of the CDR3 is TGCGCCAGCAGTGCGGGGGGCCAAGAGACCCAGTACTTC. This gives the protein CASSAGGQETQYF.

The chain joins TRBV5-1 to TRBJ2-5; 12 positions agree with TRBD2. The CDR3 runs to 15 residues. CDR1 SGHRS and CDR2 YFSETQ come from the germline V gene. The J segment lost 2 bases and the V segment lost 7 bases, leaving 6 bases of the junction unmatched. DNA for the CDR3: TGCGCCAGCCTGCAAACTAGCGGGGGGCAAGAGACCCAGTACTTC. This gives the protein CASLQTSGGQETQYF.

The chain employs TRBV5-4 and TRBJ2-5; TRBD2 agrees at 12 bases. Germline V gene lookup returns CDR1 SGHNT and CDR2 YYREEE (reference sequence). V shed 0 bases and J 6 bases; nucleotides not matched to a gene: 9. CDR3 length: 17 residues. CDR3 sequence (DNA): TGTGCCAGCAGCTTGGCCTTGCTAGCGGGGGGGCCCAAGACCCAGTACTTC. This encodes CASSLALLAGGPKTQYF.

The chain couples TRBV6-6 to TRBJ2-7; D gene uncertain. The CDR3 has 14 amino acids. V was trimmed by 0 bases and J by 3 bases, leaving 9 bases between them. Germline V gives CDR1 MNHNY, CDR2 SVGAGI (reference sequence). The chain's CDR3 is CASSYSDPGYEQYF. The CDR3, as DNA: TGTGCCAGCAGTTACTCGGATCCAGGCTACGAGCAGTACTTC.

In this sample, this clone turned up once. This chain uses TRBV10-3 with TRBJ1-3; D unclear. The CDR3 loop spans 13 amino acids. V was cut by 2 bases and J by 5 bases, with 7 bases left in between. CDR1 ENHRY and CDR2 SYGVKD come from the germline V gene. The CDR3 is CAISEEERNTIYF. CDR3 in DNA: TGTGCCATCAGTGAGGAAGAGAGAAACACCATATATTTT.

The rearrangement joins TRBV5-8 to TRBJ2-7; TRBD1 aligns across 8 bases. The CDR3 runs to 14 residues. Germline values: CDR1 SGHTS, CDR2 YDEGEE. The V and J ends lost 4 bases and 5 bases, in that order; junction bases with no gene match: 8. The CDR3 DNA is TGTGCCAGCAGCCTCGGACAGGGCTGGAACGAGCAGTACTTC. Encoded protein: CASSLGQGWNEQYF.

The chain recombines TRBV5-4 with TRBJ1-3, with D tentatively TRBD1 (5 bases). Germline loops: CDR1 SGHNT, CDR2 YYREEE (reference sequence). This CDR3 is 15 amino acids long. V shed 4 bases and J shed 3 bases, with 14 bases lying between them. DNA for the CDR3: TGTGCCAGCAGCCCATTCGGCGGGGGTGGAAACACCATATATTTT. Protein product: CASSPFGGGGNTIYF.

The chain combines TRBV15 with TRBJ1-5; weak D call: TRBD1 (6 bases). The V gene lost 0 bases and the J gene lost 5 bases, with 11 bases spanning the gap. CDR3 length equals 15 residues. Germline lookup yields CDR1 LNHNV and CDR2 YYDKDF (reference sequence). The CDR3 nucleotides read TGTGCCACCAGCAGAGAGGTACAGGGATATCAGCCCCAGCATTTT. Residues: CATSREVQGYQPQHF.

This clone was observed once. The chain joins TRBV5-4 to TRBJ2-7; D is uncertain. Per germline, CDR1 SGHNT and CDR2 YYREEE (reference sequence). V lost 4 bases to trimming and J lost 1 base, with 9 bases between them. This CDR3 is 13 amino acids long. The CDR3 reads CASSLDLSYEQYF. CDR3 coding DNA: TGTGCCAGCAGCCTCGACTTATCCTACGAGCAGTACTTC.

In its sample, this clone was seen a few times. The chain carries TRBV4-1 and TRBJ2-7; tentative D call: TRBD2 (5 bases). CDR1 MGHRA and CDR2 YSYEKL come from the germline V gene. This CDR3 region has 15 residues. V lost 6 bases and J 4 bases, leaving 19 bases between the germline ends. For the CDR3, the DNA is TGCGCCAGCAGTTACCTGGGTAGCGAGAGTTACGAGCAGTACTTC. Translating it yields CASSYLGSESYEQYF.